Sequencing of this TCR beta chain was carried out in a study of beta chain features in type 1 diabetes. TCRB transcripts that were expressed got sequenced, as all of the isolated RNA had been reverse transcribed. Naive, central memory and regulatory T cell samples averaged around 3.3 million reads. Generated by immunoSEQ multiplex PCR, the TCRdb table keeps only in-frame clones and is missing some. The sample has roughly 730,000 clones, around 15% seen once; the top ten hold less than 0.025%. This CDR3 is 14 amino acids long. The germline V gene encodes CDR1 MDHEN and CDR2 SYDVKM. V shed 8 bases and J shed 8 bases, with 19 bases lying between them. Study conclusions and caveats: There were fewer insertions and more deletions at the VDJ junctions of type 1 diabetes patients. Among patients with Type 1 diabetes, TCRB CDR3s were moderately but significantly shorter in every one of the four CD4+ subsets.

This clone was seen only a few times. Its target is unknown. The chain uses TRBV28 and TRBJ1-5; D is perhaps TRBD1 (5 bases). The sample comprised naive CD4+ T cells from blood. The sequence was obtained from a man aged 18 to 35 with type 1 diabetes. The CDR3 sequence: CASSGTELDEPQHF. The CDR3 nucleotides are TGTGCCAGCTCCGGGACCGAGCTGGATGAGCCCCAGCATTTT.